This T cell receptor (beta chain) appears in the sequencing data of a study of identical twins. One entry per CDR3 protein results from TCRdb running MiXCR on the 5' RACE reads. In the table there are under 500,000 distinct CDR3 sequences, 14% of which are singletons. There are 13 residues in the CDR3. Germline CDR1 and CDR2: MGHDK and SYGVNS. V lost 10 bases and J lost 6; bases outside the gene matches: 9. These data are also associated with another study on yellow fever vaccine responses in identical twins.

The source of this sequence is a young woman in good health. The sequencing sample was made of CD4+ T cells sorted from blood. The chain uses TRBV25-1 and TRBJ2-7; 10 bases line up with TRBD2. The CDR3 here is CATRGLAGAEQYF. Written as DNA, the CDR3 is TGTGCCACCAGAGGCCTAGCGGGAGCCGAGCAGTACTTC.